This T cell receptor (beta chain) was documented in a study of blood T cell repertoires in COVID-19 (dated by TCRdb to about 2020). Background on the whole study: Samples from collaborators originated in the United States, Italy and Spain and spanned both the acute and convalescent phases of COVID-19. The samples were drawn from two sources: the first 160 participants of the ongoing ImmuneRACE study, and 1,254 subjects contributed by 6 global collaborators. The repertoires were released in a freely available public database intended as a resource for research on the immune response to SARS-CoV-2. A de-identified subject ID, COVID-19 status, age in years and sex were almost always included in the sample metadata. The material from the prospective study consisted of cDNA or gDNA derived from T cells, B-cell-depleted T cells, or PBMCs. Where available, HLA class I and class II types were obtained from metadata supplied by the sample provider rather than from assay-based typing. Deeply sampled blood TCRbeta repertoires from subjects exposed to, actively infected with, or recovered from COVID-19 were included in the dataset. Points the paper makes about the study in general: How much clinical and demographic metadata was included differed by source and by participant, and the metadata was provided uncurated.

Counted from cysteine to phenylalanine, this CDR3 has 18 amino acids. The kept DNA is CDR3 alone, 54 bases in frame from the first base. Trimming takes 3 bases off V and 0 bases off J; junction bases not matched to a gene: 9. Taken from the germline V gene, the CDR1 and CDR2 loops are SGDLS and YYNGEE. The collaborating institutions used their own protocols to collect whole blood in K2EDTA tubes. For TCRbeta analysis, collaborator samples were shipped as frozen whole blood, as isolated PBMCs, or as DNA extracted from either sample type. TCRbeta CDR3 regions were amplified from genomic DNA by means of the immunoSEQ Assay, a bias-controlled multiplex PCR. The authors' analysis ran thus. The number of nucleated cells in each sample was estimated from the amplification of reference gene primers within the assay. To quantify the absolute abundance of each unique TCRbeta CDR3 rearrangement, sequence reads were collapsed and filtered. For each sample, productive Simpson clonality was calculated as the square root of Simpson's diversity index over productive rearrangements. Here the immuneACCESS table is served through TCRdb, limited to in-frame sequences with V and J called. Missing clones are a known gap in these copies; in checked studies unresolved V genes cover under half, and the rest lacks a known reason. V, J and clone size reflect that table, while D and trimming were determined from the DNA. This sample comprises hundreds of thousands of clones, about 88% of them detected only once. The top ten clonotypes cover about 2.9% of the sample.

Worth noting for this clone: The antigen this receptor binds is unknown. The record has no base qualities; no much larger clone is one base away.

Sequencing was performed on peripheral blood. The TCR was taken from a man aged 55 to 69 with acute or convalescent COVID-19. The receptor chain draws on TRBV9 and TRBJ2-5; 12 bases in the middle match TRBD2. The nucleotide sequence reads as follows: TGTGCCAGCAGCGCCCGACGCCGGACTAGCGGGGACCAAGAGACCCAGTACTTC. It is translated as CASSARRRTSGDQETQYF.